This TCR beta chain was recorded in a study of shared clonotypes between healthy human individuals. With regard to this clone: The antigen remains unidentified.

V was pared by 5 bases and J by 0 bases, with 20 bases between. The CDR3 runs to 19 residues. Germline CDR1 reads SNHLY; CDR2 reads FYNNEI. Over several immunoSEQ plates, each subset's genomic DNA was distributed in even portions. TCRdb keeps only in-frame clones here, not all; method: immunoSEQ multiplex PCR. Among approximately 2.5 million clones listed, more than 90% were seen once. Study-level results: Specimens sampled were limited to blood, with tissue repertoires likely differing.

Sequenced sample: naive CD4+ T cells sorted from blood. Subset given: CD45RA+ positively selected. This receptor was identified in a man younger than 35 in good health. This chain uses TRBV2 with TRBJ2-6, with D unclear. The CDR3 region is CASSTLPPHSLSGANVLTF. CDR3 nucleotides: TGTGCCAGCAGTACCCTTCCCCCCCACTCCCTCTCTGGGGCCAACGTCCTGACTTTC.